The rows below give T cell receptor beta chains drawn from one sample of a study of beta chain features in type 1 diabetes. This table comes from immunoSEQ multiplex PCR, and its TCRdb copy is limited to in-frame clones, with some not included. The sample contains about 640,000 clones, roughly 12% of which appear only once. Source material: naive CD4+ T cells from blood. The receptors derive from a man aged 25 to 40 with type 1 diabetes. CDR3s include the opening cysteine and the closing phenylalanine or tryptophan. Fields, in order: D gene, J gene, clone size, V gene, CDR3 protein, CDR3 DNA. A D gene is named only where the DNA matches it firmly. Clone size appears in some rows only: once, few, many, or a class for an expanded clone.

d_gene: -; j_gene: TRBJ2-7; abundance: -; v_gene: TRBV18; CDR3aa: CASSPLSSNEQYF; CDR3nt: TGTGCCAGCTCACCCTTGAGCAGCAACGAGCAGTACTTC
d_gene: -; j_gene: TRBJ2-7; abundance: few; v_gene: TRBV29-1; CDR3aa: CSVELQGGYEQYF; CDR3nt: TGCAGCGTTGAATTGCAGGGTGGCTACGAGCAGTACTTC
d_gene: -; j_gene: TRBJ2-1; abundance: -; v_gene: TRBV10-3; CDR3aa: CAISESAGSSYNEQFF; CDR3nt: TGTGCCATCAGTGAGTCGGCAGGGAGCTCCTACAATGAGCAGTTCTTC
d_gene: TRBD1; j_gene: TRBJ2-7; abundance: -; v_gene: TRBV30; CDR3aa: CAWRMTGSGEQYF; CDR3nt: TGTGCCTGGAGGATGACAGGGTCCGGGGAGCAGTACTTC
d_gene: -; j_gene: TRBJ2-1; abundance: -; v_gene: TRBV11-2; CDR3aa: CASSPSAGAQFFEQFF; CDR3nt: TGTGCCAGCAGCCCTTCGGCGGGGGCCCAGTTCTTTGAGCAGTTCTTC
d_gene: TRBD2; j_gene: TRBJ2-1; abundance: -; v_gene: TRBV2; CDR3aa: CASSALRGGERNEQFF; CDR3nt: TGTGCCAGCAGTGCACTGCGGGGGGGTGAGAGGAATGAGCAGTTCTTC
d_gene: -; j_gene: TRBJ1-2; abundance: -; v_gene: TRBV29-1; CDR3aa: CSVGRSGPRVYGYTF; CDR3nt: TGCAGCGTTGGACGTTCGGGGCCCAGGGTCTATGGCTACACCTTC
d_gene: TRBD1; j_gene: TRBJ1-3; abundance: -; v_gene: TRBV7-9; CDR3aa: CASSLVAQGAGNTIYF; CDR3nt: TGTGCCAGCAGCTTAGTGGCACAGGGGGCTGGAAACACCATATATTTT
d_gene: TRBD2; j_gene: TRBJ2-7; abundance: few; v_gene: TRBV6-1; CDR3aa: CASLAGGPLTYEQYF; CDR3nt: TGTGCCAGCCTAGCGGGGGGGCCACTAACCTACGAGCAGTACTTC
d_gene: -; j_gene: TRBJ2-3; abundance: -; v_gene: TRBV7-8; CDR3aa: CASSLRQGRSTDTQYF; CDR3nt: TGTGCCAGCAGCTTAAGGCAGGGCCGAAGCACAGATACGCAGTATTTT
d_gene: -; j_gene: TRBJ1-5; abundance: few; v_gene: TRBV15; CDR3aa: CATSRTNSNQPQHF; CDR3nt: TGTGCCACCAGCAGAACAAATTCAAATCAGCCCCAGCATTTT
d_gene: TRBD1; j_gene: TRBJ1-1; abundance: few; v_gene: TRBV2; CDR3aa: CASSEQGAMNTEAFF; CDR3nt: TGTGCCAGCAGTGAACAGGGGGCTATGAACACTGAAGCTTTCTTT
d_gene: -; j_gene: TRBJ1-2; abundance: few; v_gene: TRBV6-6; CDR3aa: CASSYSSYGYTF; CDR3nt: TGTGCCAGCAGTTACTCCAGCTATGGCTACACCTTC
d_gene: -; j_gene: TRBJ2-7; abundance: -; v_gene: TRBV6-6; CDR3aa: CASSPRDEQYF; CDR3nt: TGTGCCAGCAGTCCCCGTGACGAGCAGTACTTC
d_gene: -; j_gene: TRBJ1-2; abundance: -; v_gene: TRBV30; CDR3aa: CAWIRDINSGGYTF; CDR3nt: TGTGCCTGGATCCGGGACATTAACTCGGGGGGCTACACCTTC
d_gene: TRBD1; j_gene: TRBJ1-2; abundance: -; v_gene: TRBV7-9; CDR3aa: CASSSPDRRLSNYGYTF; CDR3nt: TGTGCCAGCAGCTCCCCGGACAGGAGGCTGTCTAACTATGGCTACACCTTC
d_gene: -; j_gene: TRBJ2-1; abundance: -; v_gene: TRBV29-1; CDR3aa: CSVRQTNEQFF; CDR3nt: TGCAGCGTTCGGCAGACCAATGAGCAGTTCTTC
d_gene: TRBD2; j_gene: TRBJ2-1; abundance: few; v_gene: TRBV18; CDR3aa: CASSFKRGDPSNEQFF; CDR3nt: TGTGCCAGCTCATTTAAGCGGGGCGATCCATCCAATGAGCAGTTCTTC
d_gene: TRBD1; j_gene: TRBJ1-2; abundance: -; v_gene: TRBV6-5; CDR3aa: CATRNTGESFYGYTF; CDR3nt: TGTGCCACCAGAAATACAGGGGAATCATTCTATGGCTACACCTTC
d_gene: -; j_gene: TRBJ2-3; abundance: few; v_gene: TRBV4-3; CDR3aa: CASSQPGYGDLTDTQYF; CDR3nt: TGCGCCAGCAGCCAACCCGGCTATGGGGATCTCACAGATACGCAGTATTTT
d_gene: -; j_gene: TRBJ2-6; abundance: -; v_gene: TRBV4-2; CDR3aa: CASSQEWQGEAGANVLTF; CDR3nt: TGTGCCAGCAGCCAAGAGTGGCAGGGGGAGGCTGGGGCCAACGTCCTGACTTTC
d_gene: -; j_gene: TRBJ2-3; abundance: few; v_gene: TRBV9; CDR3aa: CASSVSGTDTQYF; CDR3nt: TGTGCCAGCAGCGTCTCAGGCACAGATACGCAGTATTTT
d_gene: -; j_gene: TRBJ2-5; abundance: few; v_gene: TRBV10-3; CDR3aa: CAISESNGRAETQYF; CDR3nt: TGTGCCATCAGTGAGTCGAATGGCAGGGCAGAGACCCAGTACTTC
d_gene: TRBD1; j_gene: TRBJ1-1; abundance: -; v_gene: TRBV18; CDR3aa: CASSQLGQGMNTEAFF; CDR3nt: TGTGCCAGCTCACAACTCGGACAGGGAATGAACACTGAAGCTTTCTTT
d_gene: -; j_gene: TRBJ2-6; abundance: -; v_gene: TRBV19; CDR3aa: CASSMSQTSGANVLTF; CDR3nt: TGTGCCAGTAGTATGAGTCAAACCTCTGGGGCCAACGTCCTGACTTTC
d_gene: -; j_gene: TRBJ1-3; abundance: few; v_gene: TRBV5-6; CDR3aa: CASSFPTGSGNTIYF; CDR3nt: TGTGCCAGCAGCTTCCCGACAGGCTCTGGAAACACCATATATTTT
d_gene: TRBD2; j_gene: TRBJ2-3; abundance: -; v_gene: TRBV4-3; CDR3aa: CASSQDLIRELAGGLDTQYF; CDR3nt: TGCGCCAGCAGCCAAGACTTAATCCGCGAACTAGCGGGGGGTTTAGATACGCAGTATTTT
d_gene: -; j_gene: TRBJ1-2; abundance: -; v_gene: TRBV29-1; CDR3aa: CSVSKNYGYTF; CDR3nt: TGCAGCGTGTCCAAAAACTATGGCTACACCTTC
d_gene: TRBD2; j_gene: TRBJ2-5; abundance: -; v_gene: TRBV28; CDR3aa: CASSSGGAGAGTQYF; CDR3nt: TGTGCCAGCAGTAGCGGGGGGGCCGGTGCGGGGACCCAGTACTTC
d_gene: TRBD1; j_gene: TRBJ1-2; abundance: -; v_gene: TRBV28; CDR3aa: CASSSGTGEYGYTF; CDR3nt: TGTGCCAGCAGCTCCGGGACAGGGGAATATGGCTACACCTTC
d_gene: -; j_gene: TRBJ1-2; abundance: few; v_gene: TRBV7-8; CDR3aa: CASSLTGTVNYGYTF; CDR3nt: TGTGCCAGCAGCTTAACTGGGACGGTTAACTATGGCTACACCTTC
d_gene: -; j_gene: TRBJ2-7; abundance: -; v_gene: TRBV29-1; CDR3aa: CSIKQGTYEQYF; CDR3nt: TGCAGCATTAAACAGGGTACCTACGAGCAGTACTTC
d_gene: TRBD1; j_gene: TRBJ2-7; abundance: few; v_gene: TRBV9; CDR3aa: CASSPGTVSYEQYF; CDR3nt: TGTGCCAGCAGCCCAGGGACAGTCTCCTACGAGCAGTACTTC
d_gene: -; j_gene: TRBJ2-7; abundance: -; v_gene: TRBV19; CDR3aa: CATGRQGSYEQYF; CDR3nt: TGTGCCACCGGGAGACAGGGATCCTACGAGCAGTACTTC
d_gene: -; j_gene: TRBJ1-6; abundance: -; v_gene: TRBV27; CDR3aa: CASSSLPAGILSPLHF; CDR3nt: TGTGCCAGCTCCTCTCTCCCCGCAGGAATCCTTTCACCCCTCCACTTT
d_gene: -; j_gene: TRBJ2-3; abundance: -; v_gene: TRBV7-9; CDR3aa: CASSLDRASRTDTQYF; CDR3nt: TGTGCCAGCAGCTTAGATCGTGCCAGCCGCACAGATACGCAGTATTTT
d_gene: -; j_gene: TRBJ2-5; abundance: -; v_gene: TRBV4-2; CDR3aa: CASSQLGGETQYF; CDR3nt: TGTGCCAGCAGCCAACTGGGGGGAGAGACCCAGTACTTC
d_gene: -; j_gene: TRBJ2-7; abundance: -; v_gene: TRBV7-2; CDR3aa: CASSLAGSPYEQYF; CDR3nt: TGTGCCAGCAGCTTAGCTGGCAGCCCCTACGAGCAGTACTTC
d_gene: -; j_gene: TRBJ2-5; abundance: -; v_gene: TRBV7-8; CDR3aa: CASSLAGREETQYF; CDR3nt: TGTGCCAGCAGCTTAGCAGGGCGGGAAGAGACCCAGTACTTC
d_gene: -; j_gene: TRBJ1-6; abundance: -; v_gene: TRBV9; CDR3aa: CASSVDFNSPLHF; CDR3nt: TGTGCCAGCAGCGTAGACTTCAATTCACCCCTCCACTTT
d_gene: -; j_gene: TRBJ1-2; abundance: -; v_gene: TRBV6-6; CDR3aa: CASSLGGADYGYTF; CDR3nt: TGTGCCAGCAGCCTGGGGGGCGCGGACTATGGCTACACCTTC
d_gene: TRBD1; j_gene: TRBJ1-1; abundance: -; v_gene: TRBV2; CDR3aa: CASTGQGAAEAFF; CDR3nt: TGTGCCAGCACGGGACAGGGGGCTGCTGAAGCTTTCTTT
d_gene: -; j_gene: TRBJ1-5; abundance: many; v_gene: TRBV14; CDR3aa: CASSQRGDQPQHF; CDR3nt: TGTGCCAGCAGCCAGAGGGGGGATCAGCCCCAGCATTTT
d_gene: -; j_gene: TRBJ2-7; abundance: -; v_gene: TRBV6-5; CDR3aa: CASSPQAGLYEQYF; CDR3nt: TGTGCCAGCAGCCCGCAGGCCGGCCTTTACGAGCAGTACTTC
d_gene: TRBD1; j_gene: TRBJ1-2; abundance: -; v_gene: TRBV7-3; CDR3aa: CASSPGQVGNNYGYTF; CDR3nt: TGTGCCAGCAGCCCGGGACAGGTTGGGAATAACTATGGCTACACCTTC
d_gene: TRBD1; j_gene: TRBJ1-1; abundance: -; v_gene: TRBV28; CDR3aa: CASRDTGGTEAFF; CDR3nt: TGTGCCAGCAGGGACACAGGGGGCACTGAAGCTTTCTTT
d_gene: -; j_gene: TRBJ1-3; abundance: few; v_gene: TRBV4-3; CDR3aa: CASSQDSGNTIYF; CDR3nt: TGCGCCAGCAGCCAAGACTCTGGAAACACCATATATTTT
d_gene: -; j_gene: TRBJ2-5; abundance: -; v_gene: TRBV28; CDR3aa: CASSISLGVAGETQYF; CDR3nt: TGTGCCAGCAGTATTTCTCTAGGGGTGGCGGGAGAGACCCAGTACTTC
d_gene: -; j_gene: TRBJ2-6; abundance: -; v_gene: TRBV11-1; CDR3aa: CAILRMENSGANVLTF; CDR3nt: TGTGCCATCTTACGGATGGAGAACTCTGGGGCCAACGTCCTGACTTTC
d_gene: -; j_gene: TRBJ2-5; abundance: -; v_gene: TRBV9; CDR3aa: CASSVAGSGWETQYF; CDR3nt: TGTGCCAGCAGCGTAGCTGGCTCAGGATGGGAGACCCAGTACTTC